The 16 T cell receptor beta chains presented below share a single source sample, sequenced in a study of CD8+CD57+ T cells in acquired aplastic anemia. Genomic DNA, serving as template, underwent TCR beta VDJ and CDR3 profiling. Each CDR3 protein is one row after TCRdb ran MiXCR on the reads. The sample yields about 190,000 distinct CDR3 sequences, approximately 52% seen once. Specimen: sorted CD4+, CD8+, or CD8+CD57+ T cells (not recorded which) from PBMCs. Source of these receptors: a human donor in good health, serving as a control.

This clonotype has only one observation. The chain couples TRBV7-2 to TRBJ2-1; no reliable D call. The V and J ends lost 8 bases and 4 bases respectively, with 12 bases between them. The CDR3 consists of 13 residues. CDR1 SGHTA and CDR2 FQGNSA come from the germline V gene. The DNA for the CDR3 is TGTGCCAGCCGCGCACGGATATACAATGAGCAGTTCTTC. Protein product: CASRARIYNEQFF.

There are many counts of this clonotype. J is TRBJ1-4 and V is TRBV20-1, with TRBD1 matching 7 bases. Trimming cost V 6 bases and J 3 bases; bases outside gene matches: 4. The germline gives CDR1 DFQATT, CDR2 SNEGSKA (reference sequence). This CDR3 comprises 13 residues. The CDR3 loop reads CSAKGAANEKLFF. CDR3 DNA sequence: TGCAGTGCAAAGGGGGCAGCTAATGAAAAACTGTTTTTT.

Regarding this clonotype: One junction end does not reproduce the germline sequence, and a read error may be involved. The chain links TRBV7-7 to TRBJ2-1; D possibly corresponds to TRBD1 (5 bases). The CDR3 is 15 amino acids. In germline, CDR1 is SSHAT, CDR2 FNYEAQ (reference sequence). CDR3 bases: TGTGCTAGCAGCGCTACGCCAGGGCCCTTCAATGAGCAGTTCTTC. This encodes CASSATPGPFNEQFF.

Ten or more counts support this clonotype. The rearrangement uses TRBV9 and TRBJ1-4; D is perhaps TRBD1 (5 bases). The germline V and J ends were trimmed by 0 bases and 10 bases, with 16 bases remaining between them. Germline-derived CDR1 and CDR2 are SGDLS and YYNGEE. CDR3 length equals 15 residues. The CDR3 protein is CASSVDQGFNRKLFF. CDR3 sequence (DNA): TGTGCCAGCAGCGTAGATCAGGGATTTAATCGAAAACTGTTTTTT. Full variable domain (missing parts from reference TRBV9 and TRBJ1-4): DSGVTQTPKHLITATGQRVTLRCSPRSGDLSVYWYQQSLDQGLQFLIQYYNGEERAKGNILERFSAQQFPDLHSELNLSSLELGDSALYFCASSVDQGFNRKLFFGSGTQLSVL.

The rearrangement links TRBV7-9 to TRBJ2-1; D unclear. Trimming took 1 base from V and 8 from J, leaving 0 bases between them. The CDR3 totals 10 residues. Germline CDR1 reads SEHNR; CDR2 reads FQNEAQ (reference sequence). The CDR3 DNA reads TGTGCCAGCAGCTTAGATGAGCAGTTCTTC. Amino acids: CASSLDEQFF.

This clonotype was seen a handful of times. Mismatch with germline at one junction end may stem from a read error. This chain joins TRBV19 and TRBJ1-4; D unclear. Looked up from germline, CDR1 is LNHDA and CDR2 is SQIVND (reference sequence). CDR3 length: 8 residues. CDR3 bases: TGTGCCAGTAGCGTCCAGACTTTT. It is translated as CASSVQTF.

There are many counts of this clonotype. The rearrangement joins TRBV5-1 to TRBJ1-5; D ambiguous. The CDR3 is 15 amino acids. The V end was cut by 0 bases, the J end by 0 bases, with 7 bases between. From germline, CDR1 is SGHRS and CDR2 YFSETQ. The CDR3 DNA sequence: TGCGCCAGCAGCTTGGGGATTTATAGCAATCAGCCCCAGCATTTT. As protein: CASSLGIYSNQPQHF.

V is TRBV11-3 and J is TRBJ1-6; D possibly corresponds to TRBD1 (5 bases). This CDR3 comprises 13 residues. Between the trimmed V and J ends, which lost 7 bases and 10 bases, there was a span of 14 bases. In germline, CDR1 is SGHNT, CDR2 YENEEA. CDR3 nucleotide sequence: TGTGCCAGCAACGGGGGTGGAGGATCACCCCTCCACTTT. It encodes CASNGGGGSPLHF.

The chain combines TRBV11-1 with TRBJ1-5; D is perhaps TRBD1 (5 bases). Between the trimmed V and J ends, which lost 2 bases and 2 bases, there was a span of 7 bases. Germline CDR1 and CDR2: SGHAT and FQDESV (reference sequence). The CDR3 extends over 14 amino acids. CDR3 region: CASSLSQGNQPQHF. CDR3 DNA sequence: TGTGCCAGCAGCTTATCACAGGGCAATCAGCCCCAGCATTTT.

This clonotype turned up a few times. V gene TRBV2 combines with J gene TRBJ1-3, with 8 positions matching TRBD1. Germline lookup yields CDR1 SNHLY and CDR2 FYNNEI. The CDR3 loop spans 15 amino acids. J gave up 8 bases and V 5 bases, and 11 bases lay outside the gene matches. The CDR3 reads CASSYRTGTLDTIYF. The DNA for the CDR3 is TGTGCCAGCAGTTACCGGACAGGGACCTTAGACACCATATATTTT.

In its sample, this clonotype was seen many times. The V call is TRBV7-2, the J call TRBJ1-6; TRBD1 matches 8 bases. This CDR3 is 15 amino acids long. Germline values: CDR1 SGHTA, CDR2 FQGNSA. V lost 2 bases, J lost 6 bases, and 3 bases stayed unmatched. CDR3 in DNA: TGTGCCAGCAGCTTACGGGACAGGTTTAATTCACCCCTCCACTTT. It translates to CASSLRDRFNSPLHF. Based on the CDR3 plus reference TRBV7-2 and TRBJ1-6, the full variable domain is GAGVSQSPSNKVTEKGKDVELRCDPISGHTALYWYRQSLGQGLEFLIYFQGNSAPDKSGLPSDRFSAERTGGSVSTLTIQRTQQEDSAVYLCASSLRDRFNSPLHFGNGTRLTVT.

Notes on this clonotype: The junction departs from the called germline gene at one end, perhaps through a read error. The CDR3 spells CSVGGTLSSYNEPQHF. The CDR3 bases are TGCAGCGTTGGTGGGACTTTGAGCTCCTACAATGAGCCCCAGCATTTT. J is TRBJ1-5 and V is TRBV29-1; D perhaps matches TRBD1 (5 bases). Germline CDR1 SQVTM, CDR2 ANQGSEA. This CDR3 contains 16 residues.

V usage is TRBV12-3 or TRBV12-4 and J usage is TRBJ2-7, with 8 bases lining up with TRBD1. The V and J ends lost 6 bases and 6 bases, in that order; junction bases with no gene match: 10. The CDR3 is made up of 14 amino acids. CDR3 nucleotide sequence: TGTGCCAGCAGGCAACCAGGGGGCGAAGGCGAGCAGTACTTC. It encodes CASRQPGGEGEQYF.

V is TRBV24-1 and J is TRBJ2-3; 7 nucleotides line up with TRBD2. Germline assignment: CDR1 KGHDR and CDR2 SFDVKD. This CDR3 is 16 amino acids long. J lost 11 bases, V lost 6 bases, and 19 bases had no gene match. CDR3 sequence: CATSPPRGSSYNEQYF. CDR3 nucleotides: TGTGCCACCAGTCCACCGCGGGGGAGCTCCTACAATGAGCAGTATTTT.

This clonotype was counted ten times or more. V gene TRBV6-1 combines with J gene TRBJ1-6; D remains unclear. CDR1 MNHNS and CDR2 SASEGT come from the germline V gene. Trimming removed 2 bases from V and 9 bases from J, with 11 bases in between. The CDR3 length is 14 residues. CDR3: CASSELESTSPLHF. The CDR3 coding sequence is TGTGCCAGCAGTGAATTAGAGAGTACTTCACCCCTCCACTTT.

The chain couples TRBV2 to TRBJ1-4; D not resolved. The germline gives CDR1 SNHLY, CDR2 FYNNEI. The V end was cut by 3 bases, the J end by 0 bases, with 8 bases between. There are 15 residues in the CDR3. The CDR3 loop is CASSDHSATNEKLFF. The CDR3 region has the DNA TGTGCCAGCAGTGACCACTCGGCAACTAATGAAAAACTGTTTTTT. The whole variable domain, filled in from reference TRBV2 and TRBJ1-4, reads EPEVTQTPSHQVTQMGQEVILRCVPISNHLYFYWYRQILGQKVEFLVSFYNNEISEKSEIFDDQFSVERPDGSNFTLKIRSTKLEDSAMYFCASSDHSATNEKLFFGSGTQLSVL.